The TCR beta chain described here comes from a study of monozygotic twins with inflammatory bowel disease. With regard to this clonotype: Its target is not known.

The study's findings and limits: By inverse Simpson index, TCRbeta diversity was lower in IBD patients than in healthy co-twins.

The CDR3 has 13 residues. For every donor, one blood sample of about 2.5 ml was drawn. TCRdb reprocessed the 5' RACE reads, with one entry per CDR3 protein and no DNA. The data show 400,000 or so distinct CDR3 sequences, and the top ten clones hold roughly 2.2%. This chain connects TRBV12-3 or TRBV12-4 to TRBJ2-3. The clonotype was recovered from a human donor with ulcerative colitis or Crohn's disease, or a healthy co-twin of an affected twin (not recorded which). What was sequenced was blood. The CDR3 sequence is CASTGGVADTQYF.